The present T cell receptor beta chain was sequenced within a study of blood T cell repertoires in COVID-19. Study-level background: In each case, the material was cDNA or gDNA derived from T cells, B-cell-depleted T cells, or PBMCs.

The length of the CDR3 is 15 residues. J lost 5 bases, V lost 2 bases, and 2 bases had no gene match. Germline assignment: CDR1 MGHRA and CDR2 YSYEKL. Categorization into cohorts depended on clinical history that participants reported. Original methodology: Reference gene primer amplification gave nucleated cell count estimates. The protocol was immunoSEQ multiplex PCR, while the TCRdb copy is restricted to in-frame clones and leaves out a portion. V, J and clone size reflect that table, while D and trimming were determined from the DNA. The sample comprises hundreds of thousands of clones, 80% to 90% of which are singletons, and about 2.5% rests with the top ten.

This sequence originates from a woman aged 30 to 39 with acute COVID-19. Sequenced material: PBMCs or T cells enriched from blood (not recorded which). This rearrangement joins TRBV4-1 to TRBJ1-4; 10 nucleotides agree with TRBD1. The CDR3 region is CASSQSDRGNEKLFF. The CDR3 DNA sequence: TGCGCCAGCAGCCAATCGGACAGGGGGAATGAAAAACTGTTTTTT.